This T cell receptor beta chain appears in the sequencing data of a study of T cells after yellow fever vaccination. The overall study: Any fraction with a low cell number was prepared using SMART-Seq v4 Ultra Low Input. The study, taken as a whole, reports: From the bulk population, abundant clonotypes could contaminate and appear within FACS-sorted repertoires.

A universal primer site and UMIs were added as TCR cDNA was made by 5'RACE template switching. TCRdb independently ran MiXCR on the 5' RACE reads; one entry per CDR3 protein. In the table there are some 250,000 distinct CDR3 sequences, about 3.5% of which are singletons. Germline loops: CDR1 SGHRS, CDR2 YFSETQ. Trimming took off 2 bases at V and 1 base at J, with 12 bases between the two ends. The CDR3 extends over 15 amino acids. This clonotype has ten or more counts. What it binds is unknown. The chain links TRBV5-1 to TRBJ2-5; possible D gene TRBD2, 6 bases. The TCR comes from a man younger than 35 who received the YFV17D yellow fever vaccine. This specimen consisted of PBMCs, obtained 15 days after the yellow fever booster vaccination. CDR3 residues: CASSFSGLGQETQYF. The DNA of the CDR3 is TGCGCCAGCAGCTTTAGCGGCCTGGGCCAAGAGACCCAGTACTTC.